These T cell receptor beta chains were read from a single sample in a study of blood T cell repertoires in COVID-19. The method was immunoSEQ multiplex PCR; TCRdb's version includes in-frame clones alone and lacks a portion of them. The sample carries 200,000 to 250,000 clones, roughly 87% recorded once. Sequencing was performed on PBMCs or T cells enriched from blood (not recorded which). The receptor set was obtained from a man under 40 who had recovered from COVID-19. The CDR3 runs from the conserved cysteine through the conserved F or W. Fields, in order: D gene, V gene, J gene, clone size, CDR3 protein, CDR3 DNA. The D gene is left open where the match is weak. Some rows mark clone size as missing; the rest say once, few, many or name a class of expanded clone.

>TRBD1|TRBV30|TRBJ2-1|.
CAQPGQGLNEQFF
TGTGCTCAACCGGGACAGGGGTTAAATGAGCAGTTCTTC
>TRBD1|TRBV19|TRBJ2-6|.
CASSLTGAGANVLTF
TGTGCCAGTAGCCTAACAGGGGCCGGGGCCAACGTCCTGACTTTC
>.|TRBV10-3|TRBJ2-7|once
CAITTGVSYEQYF
TGTGCCATCACTACGGGGGTTTCGTACGAGCAGTACTTC
>.|TRBV28|TRBJ1-2|.
CASSLPPNYGYTF
TGTGCCAGCAGTTTACCCCCGAACTATGGCTACACCTTC
>.|TRBV11-2|TRBJ1-2|.
CASSLLSFGGYTF
TGTGCCAGCAGCTTATTAAGCTTTGGTGGCTACACCTTC
>.|TRBV19|TRBJ1-5|.
CASTVVGIVGQPQHF
TGTGCCAGTACCGTCGTCGGGATCGTTGGTCAGCCCCAGCATTTT
>.|TRBV27|TRBJ1-5|.
CASSLSYPSTQHF
TGTGCCAGCAGTTTATCCTACCCATCAACCCAGCATTTT
>.|TRBV12-3/TRBV12-4|TRBJ2-7|.
CASRGGSYEQYF
TGTGCCAGCAGGGGGGGCTCCTACGAGCAGTACTTC
>.|TRBV7-9|TRBJ1-2|.
CASSYRTDDYGYTF
TGTGCCAGCAGCTATCGGACAGACGACTATGGCTACACCTTC
>TRBD2|TRBV10-1|TRBJ2-7|.
CASSAGLAGVGEQYF
TGCGCCAGCAGTGCGGGGCTAGCGGGAGTTGGGGAGCAGTACTTC
>TRBD1|TRBV28|TRBJ1-4|.
CASNPPGQGEEKLFF
TGTGCCAGCAACCCACCGGGACAGGGAGAGGAAAAACTGTTTTTT
>TRBD1|TRBV19|TRBJ2-7|.
CASSRQGTYEQYF
TGTGCCAGTAGCCGACAGGGGACATACGAGCAGTACTTC
>.|TRBV7-8|TRBJ2-3|.
CASSLRTTSTDTQYF
TGTGCCAGCAGCTTAAGGACAACCAGCACAGATACGCAGTATTTT
>.|TRBV5-1|TRBJ2-1|.
CASSLEFGLYNEQFF
TGCGCCAGCAGCTTGGAGTTTGGCCTCTACAATGAGCAGTTCTTC
>.|TRBV25-1|TRBJ1-2|.
CASSEADQWRGYTF
TGTGCCAGCAGTGAAGCGGACCAATGGAGGGGCTACACCTTC
>.|TRBV11-3|TRBJ1-2|.
CASKAGLDGYTF
TGTGCCAGCAAGGCGGGGTTAGACGGCTACACCTTC
>TRBD1|TRBV6-6|TRBJ1-4|few
CASSPPGQGREKLFF
TGTGCCAGCAGCCCCCCCGGACAGGGGCGGGAAAAACTGTTTTTT
>TRBD2|TRBV15|TRBJ2-5|.
CATSREPGLALETQYF
TGTGCCACCAGCAGAGAACCGGGACTAGCTTTAGAGACCCAGTACTTC
>.|TRBV4-2|TRBJ1-2|.
CASSQAIF
TGTGCCAGCAGTCAGGCCATCTTC
>.|TRBV10-1|TRBJ1-1|.
CASSGTREGTEAFF
TGCGCCAGCAGTGGAACAAGGGAGGGGACTGAAGCTTTCTTT
>.|TRBV10-2|TRBJ2-5|.
CASSESSEETQYF
TGCGCCAGCAGTGAGTCTAGTGAAGAGACCCAGTACTTC
>.|TRBV11-3|TRBJ1-5|.
CASSSNQPQHF
TGTGCCAGCAGCTCTAATCAGCCCCAGCATTTT